These 27 T cell receptor beta chains originate from one sample sequenced in a study of T cells in narcolepsy. Some clones are missing from TCRdb's copy, which holds only in-frame ones; the method was immunoSEQ multiplex PCR. The data contain under 40,000 clones, 75% to 90% of them singletons. Sequenced sample: memory (CD45RA-) CD4+ T cells from blood. The receptors come from a human donor in good health.

The chain combines TRBV11-1 with TRBJ2-1; D is undetermined. This CDR3 has 12 residues. V lost 5 bases and J lost 5, with 7 bases in between. Germline V CDR1 and CDR2: SGHAT, FQDESV (reference sequence). CDR3 loop: CASSHNDNEQFF. DNA of the CDR3: TGTGCCAGCAGCCACAATGACAATGAGCAGTTCTTC.

V and J are TRBV13 and TRBJ1-1; D remains unclear. Germline V gene lookup returns CDR1 PRHDT and CDR2 FYEKMQ (reference sequence). The CDR3 has 15 residues. V dropped 2 bases and J dropped 10 bases, with 20 bases sitting between them. The chain's CDR3 is CASSLTAMGLGTAFF. The CDR3 DNA reads as TGTGCCAGCAGCTTAACCGCCATGGGGTTGGGTACAGCTTTCTTT. Together with reference TRBV13 and TRBJ1-1, the CDR3 gives the full variable domain: AAGVIQSPRHLIKEKRETATLKCYPIPRHDTVYWYQQGPGQDPQFLISFYEKMQSDKGSIPDRFSAQQFSDYHSELNMSSLELGDSALYFCASSLTAMGLGTAFFGQGTRLTVV.

The rearrangement links TRBV11-2 to TRBJ1-1; TRBD1 might be the D (5 bases). In germline, CDR1 is SGHAT, CDR2 FQNNGV. The CDR3 has 14 residues. Trimming removed 5 bases at V and 0 bases at J, with 10 bases between. Written as DNA, the CDR3 is TGTGCCAGCAGCCCATCGACAGTGAACACTGAAGCTTTCTTT. Encoded protein: CASSPSTVNTEAFF.

This clone was observed a single time. For the CDR3, the DNA is TGTGCCAGTAGTGGAAGGACTAGTCCAGCCGGGGAGCTGTTTTTT. As protein: CASSGRTSPAGELFF. The chain joins TRBV19 to TRBJ2-2, with 7 bases that match TRBD2. Germline CDR1 LNHDA, CDR2 SQIVND (reference sequence). The CDR3 is 15 amino acids. The trim removed 5 bases at V and 6 bases at J, leaving 9 bases unmatched.

This clone was detected a few times. V is TRBV4-1 and J is TRBJ1-3; D is undetermined. V was pared by 1 base and J by 3 bases, with 7 bases between. This CDR3 has 14 amino acids. Germline CDR1 MGHRA, CDR2 YSYEKL. In DNA, the CDR3 is TGCGCCAGCAGCCAAGGTTGGGGTGGAAACACCATATATTTT. It is translated as CASSQGWGGNTIYF.

The chain joins TRBV5-4 to TRBJ1-1; 8 bases are a match to TRBD1. This CDR3 region has 16 residues. J gave up 7 bases and V 0 bases, and 11 bases lay outside the gene matches. Germline-derived CDR1 and CDR2 are SGHNT and YYREEE (reference sequence). The CDR3 loop is CASSLAGQGKESEAFF. CDR3 coding DNA: TGTGCCAGCAGCTTGGCCGGACAGGGAAAGGAAAGTGAAGCTTTCTTT.

The chain employs TRBV28 and TRBJ1-3, with D unclear. The germline V gene encodes CDR1 MDHEN and CDR2 SYDVKM. This CDR3 region has 12 residues. V dropped 8 bases and J dropped 1 base, with 6 bases sitting between them. The CDR3 DNA sequence: TGTGCCAGCCAGTTTTCTGGAAACACCATATATTTT. Translated, it gives CASQFSGNTIYF.

The chain has TRBV6-4 and TRBJ2-2; the D call may be TRBD1 or TRBD2 (5 bases each). Deletions cut 5 bases from V and 5 bases from J, with 15 bases between. The CDR3 spans 15 residues. In germline, CDR1 is MRHNA, CDR2 SNTAGT. The CDR3 protein is CASSWRSEGTGELFF. Written as DNA, the CDR3 is TGTGCCAGCAGTTGGCGGTCCGAGGGGACCGGGGAGCTGTTTTTT.

The CDR3 region is CASSEATVSGPQHF. In nucleotides, the CDR3 is TGTGCCAGCAGTGAGGCGACAGTCTCCGGGCCCCAGCATTTT. V usage is TRBV6-5 and J usage is TRBJ1-5; maybe TRBD1 (5 bases). CDR3 size: 14 residues. Germline loops: CDR1 MNHEY, CDR2 SVGAGI. The V end was cut by 5 bases, the J end by 9 bases, with 17 bases between.

Concerning this clone: The same CDR3 can be traced to other DNA sequences in this sample. This rearrangement joins TRBV6-5 to TRBJ1-3; weak D call: TRBD1 (5 bases). The CDR3 consists of 16 residues. Deletions cut 0 bases from V and 0 bases from J, with 9 bases between. Germline V CDR1 and CDR2: MNHEY, SVGAGI. The CDR3 reads CASSYSRASSGNTIYF. As DNA, the CDR3 is TGTGCCAGCAGTTACTCCAGGGCCAGCTCTGGAAACACCATATATTTT.

CDR3 sequence: CASRTEGAPYNEQFF. The CDR3 DNA sequence: TGTGCCAGCAGAACCGAGGGGGCACCCTACAATGAGCAGTTCTTC. This rearrangement joins TRBV6-5 to TRBJ2-1, with TRBD1 matching over 7 bases. V was clipped by 6 bases and J by 2 bases; unmatched bases: 7. Germline V gene sequence: CDR1 MNHEY, CDR2 SVGAGI. The CDR3 consists of 15 residues.

This clone was observed once. This chain joins TRBV30 and TRBJ1-2, with D unclear. Germline loops: CDR1 GTSNPN, CDR2 SVGIG (reference sequence). Trimming removed 0 bases at V and 8 bases at J, with 16 bases between. The CDR3 is made up of 14 amino acids. The CDR3 protein is CAWSVSPGPGGYTF. The CDR3 coding sequence is TGTGCCTGGAGTGTCTCTCCGGGCCCGGGGGGCTACACCTTC.

The chain joins TRBV5-4 to TRBJ1-2; TRBD1 is a possible D gene (6 bases). V lost 0 bases and J 4 bases, leaving 10 bases between the germline ends. Per the germline V gene, CDR1 is SGHNT and CDR2 is YYREEE (reference sequence). CDR3 length: 14 amino acids. Here the CDR3 DNA reads TGTGCCAGCAGCTTGGCCGGGGGCCCCTATGGCTACACCTTC. It encodes CASSLAGGPYGYTF.

The sample holds one count of this clone. The V gene is TRBV9, the J gene TRBJ2-1; 9 bases are a match to TRBD2. The CDR3 sequence is 15 residues long. Germline lookup yields CDR1 SGDLS and CDR2 YYNGEE. The V gene end was trimmed by 0 bases and the J gene end by 15 bases; junction bases not matched to a gene: 13. This chain's CDR3 is CASSVGAGGPFEGFF. DNA for the CDR3: TGTGCCAGCAGCGTAGGAGCGGGGGGCCCCTTTGAAGGGTTCTTC.

V is TRBV28 and J is TRBJ2-1; no firm D call. Germline loops: CDR1 MDHEN, CDR2 SYDVKM. Trimming removed 4 bases from V and 9 bases from J, with 13 bases in between. The CDR3 is 13 residues long. The CDR3 nucleotides are TGTGCCAGCAGTTCCCCTACAACGGGTGAGCAGTTCTTC. Protein product: CASSSPTTGEQFF.

The J gene is TRBJ2-7, the V gene TRBV28; D unresolved. The CDR3 contains 12 residues. Trimming stripped 5 bases from V and 6 bases from J, with 11 bases between. The germline CDR1 and CDR2 sequences are MDHEN and SYDVKM. CDR3 nucleotide sequence: TGTGCCAGCAGTGCCGCGTGGGTCGAGCAGTACTTC. It is translated as CASSAAWVEQYF.

The V and J genes are TRBV6-5 and TRBJ2-7; 10 nucleotides line up with TRBD2. This CDR3 spans 15 amino acids. Per germline, CDR1 MNHEY and CDR2 SVGAGI. Trimming removed 6 bases from V and 4 bases from J; junction bases left unmatched: 9. The CDR3 nucleotides are TGTGCCAGCAGCTACCTAGCGGGGGAAGCTTACGAGCAGTACGTC. This sequence encodes CASSYLAGEAYEQYV.

The V call is TRBV19, the J call TRBJ2-6; 11 bases match TRBD1. Germline CDR1 and CDR2: LNHDA and SQIVND (reference sequence). With V trimmed by 5 bases and J by 4 bases, 7 bases remained unmatched. This CDR3 contains 17 residues. This CDR3 is CASSRTGGATGANVLTF. Here the CDR3 DNA reads TGTGCCAGTAGTCGGACAGGGGGCGCGACGGGGGCCAACGTCCTGACTTTC.

V usage is TRBV7-2 and J usage is TRBJ1-5, with D perhaps TRBD1 (5 bases). Trimming shortened V by 5 bases and J by 1 base, and 12 bases separated the two germline ends. Germline assignment: CDR1 SGHTA and CDR2 FQGNSA. The CDR3 is made up of 15 amino acids. The chain's CDR3 is CASSGRDGSNQPQHF. CDR3 nucleotides: TGTGCCAGCAGCGGCAGGGATGGGAGCAATCAGCCCCAGCATTTT.

About this clone itself: The sample contains more than one DNA sequence encoding this CDR3. J is TRBJ2-7 and V is TRBV5-6; 8 bases are a match to TRBD2. The CDR3 loop spans 14 amino acids. The junction had 3 bases not matched to a gene; V was cut back by 2 bases and J by 2 bases. Germline CDR1 SGHDT, CDR2 YYEEEE. The CDR3 is CASSFPGLAYEQYF. The CDR3 nucleotides read TGTGCCAGCAGCTTCCCGGGACTAGCCTACGAGCAGTACTTC.

The chain couples TRBV16 to TRBJ1-1; no clear D gene. The CDR3 loop spans 15 amino acids. Germline lookup yields CDR1 KGHSY and CDR2 FQNENV. The V end was cut by 0 bases, the J end by 1 base, with 9 bases between. The CDR3 sequence is CASSQSGPWNTEAFF. CDR3 sequence (DNA): TGTGCCAGCAGCCAATCAGGACCCTGGAACACTGAAGCTTTCTTT.

The chain carries TRBV28 and TRBJ1-1; D gene unclear. The CDR3 length is 13 residues. Per germline, CDR1 MDHEN and CDR2 SYDVKM. Trimming stripped 3 bases from V and 5 bases from J, with 10 bases between. In DNA form, the CDR3 reads TGTGCCAGCAGTTTTGTAAGGGTTACTGAAGCTTTCTTT. This encodes CASSFVRVTEAFF. Variable domain in full (rest from reference TRBV28 and TRBJ1-1): DVKVTQSSRYLVKRTGEKVFLECVQDMDHENMFWYRQDPGLGLRLIYFSYDVKMKEKGDIPEGYSVSREKKERFSLILESASTNQTSMYLCASSFVRVTEAFFGQGTRLTVV.

The chain combines TRBV5-1 with TRBJ1-3, with D possibly matching TRBD1 (6 bases). With 4 bases removed from V and 9 bases from J, the gap between germline ends came to 17 bases. The CDR3 has 14 amino acids. Per the germline V gene, CDR1 is SGHRS and CDR2 is YFSETQ. CDR3 DNA sequence: TGCGCCAGCAGCGAAACCGGGACATCGAGCACCATATATTTT. Encoded protein: CASSETGTSSTIYF. Complete variable domain (other parts from reference TRBV5-1 and TRBJ1-3): KAGVTQTPRYLIKTRGQQVTLSCSPISGHRSVSWYQQTPGQGLQFLFEYFSETQRNKGNFPGRFSGRQFSNSRSEMNVSTLELGDSALYLCASSETGTSSTIYFGEGSWLTVV.

This sequence joins TRBV19 and TRBJ2-5; D gene unclear. Trimming shortened V by 5 bases and J by 1 base, and 11 bases separated the two germline ends. Germline values: CDR1 LNHDA, CDR2 SQIVND (reference sequence). This CDR3 contains 14 residues. The CDR3 DNA is TGTGCCAGTAGTCCCCGACACTTCCAAGAGACCCAGTACTTC. Its translation is CASSPRHFQETQYF.

This sequence joins TRBV5-6 and TRBJ1-3; D gene ambiguous. Germline CDR1 SGHDT, CDR2 YYEEEE. The CDR3 spans 13 residues. Trimming took off 3 bases at V and 0 bases at J, with 4 bases between the two ends. The CDR3 sequence is CASSSSSGNTIYF. CDR3 sequence (DNA): TGTGCCAGCAGCTCATCCTCTGGAAACACCATATATTTT.

The rearrangement links TRBV5-6 to TRBJ1-6; D is possibly TRBD1 (5 bases). Germline CDR1 SGHDT, CDR2 YYEEEE. There are 15 residues in the CDR3. V shed 7 bases and J shed 7 bases, with 18 bases lying between them. The DNA for the CDR3 is TGTGCCAGCGGCAACTGGGGGTCTGGCAATTCACCCCTCCACTTT. Encoded protein: CASGNWGSGNSPLHF.

This clone appeared a few times. The chain recombines TRBV6-1 with TRBJ1-3; possible D gene TRBD1, 5 bases. CDR3 length: 15 amino acids. V lost 5 bases to trimming and J lost 3 bases, with 14 bases between them. The germline CDR1 and CDR2 sequences are MNHNS and SASEGT. CDR3 DNA sequence: TGTGCCAGCAGTCGGCGGGACCGCTTTGGAAACACCATATATTTT. This translates into CASSRRDRFGNTIYF.